This is a list of T cell receptor beta chains from one sample in a study of T cells after yellow fever vaccination. One entry per CDR3 protein, called by TCRdb with MiXCR from the 5' RACE reads. The sample holds roughly 310,000 distinct CDR3 sequences; 3.6% are singletons and the top ten take roughly a quarter. Sequenced here: PBMCs, sampled on the day of the yellow fever booster vaccination. The receptors stem from a man aged 18-30 years who received the YFV17D yellow fever vaccine. Each CDR3 is given with its conserved first and last residue. Each record gives: CDR3 protein, CDR3 DNA, clone size, V gene, D gene, CDR3 length, J gene. The D gene is left open where the match is weak. Where a row states a size, it is once, few, many or the class of an expanded clone; other rows omit it.

cdr3_aa: CASSILQGREAFF
cdr3_nt: TGTGCCAGTAGTATTTTACAGGGAAGAGAAGCTTTCTTT
clone_size: few
v_call: TRBV19
d_call: .
cdr3_length: 13
j_call: TRBJ1-1

cdr3_aa: CASSKMQGRDTGELFF
cdr3_nt: TGTGCCAGCAGTAAAATGCAGGGTCGAGACACCGGGGAGCTGTTTTTT
clone_size: many
v_call: TRBV7-8
d_call: .
cdr3_length: 16
j_call: TRBJ2-2

cdr3_aa: CASRRDSTDTQYF
cdr3_nt: TGTGCCAGCAGGAGGGATAGCACAGATACGCAGTATTTT
clone_size: .
v_call: TRBV6-5
d_call: .
cdr3_length: 13
j_call: TRBJ2-3

cdr3_aa: CAISGVTDTSYEQYF
cdr3_nt: TGTGCCATCAGTGGAGTCACAGACACATCCTACGAGCAGTACTTC
clone_size: many
v_call: TRBV10-3
d_call: .
cdr3_length: 15
j_call: TRBJ2-7

cdr3_aa: CASSFSLAADTQYF
cdr3_nt: TGCGCCAGCAGCTTTAGTCTTGCCGCAGATACGCAGTATTTT
clone_size: many
v_call: TRBV5-1
d_call: .
cdr3_length: 14
j_call: TRBJ2-3

cdr3_aa: CASGGLAGVTGELFF
cdr3_nt: TGTGCCAGCGGAGGACTAGCGGGGGTTACCGGGGAGCTGTTTTTT
clone_size: .
v_call: TRBV7-3
d_call: TRBD2
cdr3_length: 15
j_call: TRBJ2-2

cdr3_aa: CASSDLLGQGHNEQFF
cdr3_nt: TGTGCCAGCAGTGATCTCCTGGGACAGGGGCACAATGAGCAGTTCTTC
clone_size: few
v_call: TRBV2
d_call: TRBD1
cdr3_length: 16
j_call: TRBJ2-1

cdr3_aa: CASSLHTLTATNEKLFF
cdr3_nt: TGCGCCAGCAGCCTCCACACTCTGACTGCAACTAATGAAAAACTGTTTTTT
clone_size: many
v_call: TRBV4-1
d_call: .
cdr3_length: 17
j_call: TRBJ1-4

cdr3_aa: CASSYTQSGEKLFF
cdr3_nt: TGTGCCAGCAGCTATACCCAATCGGGGGAAAAACTGTTTTTT
clone_size: .
v_call: TRBV5-5
d_call: .
cdr3_length: 14
j_call: TRBJ1-4

cdr3_aa: CASSSMGTVMNTEAFF
cdr3_nt: TGTGCCAGCAGCTCTATGGGGACCGTAATGAACACTGAAGCTTTCTTT
clone_size: many
v_call: TRBV5-5
d_call: .
cdr3_length: 16
j_call: TRBJ1-1

cdr3_aa: CASSPGASGGGKETQYF
cdr3_nt: TGCGCCAGCAGCCCAGGAGCTAGCGGGGGAGGAAAAGAGACCCAGTACTTC
clone_size: many
v_call: TRBV5-1
d_call: TRBD2
cdr3_length: 17
j_call: TRBJ2-5

cdr3_aa: CSARSDGWSTEAFF
cdr3_nt: TGCAGTGCTAGATCGGACGGCTGGTCCACTGAAGCTTTCTTT
clone_size: many
v_call: TRBV20-1
d_call: .
cdr3_length: 14
j_call: TRBJ1-1

cdr3_aa: CASSQRLFPDTQYF
cdr3_nt: TGTGCCAGCAGCCAACGGCTATTCCCAGATACGCAGTATTTT
clone_size: many
v_call: TRBV4-2
d_call: .
cdr3_length: 14
j_call: TRBJ2-3

cdr3_aa: CASSVMGRGAFF
cdr3_nt: TGTGCCAGCAGCGTTATGGGGAGGGGAGCTTTCTTT
clone_size: many
v_call: TRBV11-2
d_call: .
cdr3_length: 12
j_call: TRBJ1-1

cdr3_aa: CASRRIGELKAFF
cdr3_nt: TGTGCCAGCAGGAGAATTGGGGAATTAAAAGCTTTCTTT
clone_size: .
v_call: TRBV11-2
d_call: .
cdr3_length: 13
j_call: TRBJ1-1

cdr3_aa: CASSFSLAGDTSTDTQYF
cdr3_nt: TGCGCCAGCAGCTTTTCCCTAGCGGGGGACACTAGCACAGATACGCAGTATTTT
clone_size: .
v_call: TRBV5-1
d_call: TRBD2
cdr3_length: 18
j_call: TRBJ2-3

cdr3_aa: CASSPEDRPNTEAFF
cdr3_nt: TGCGCCAGCAGCCCGGAGGACAGGCCGAACACTGAAGCTTTCTTT
clone_size: few
v_call: TRBV5-1
d_call: TRBD1
cdr3_length: 15
j_call: TRBJ1-1

cdr3_aa: CASSLYLRSHNLQGNGGKQFF
cdr3_nt: TGTGCCAGTAGTCTGTACTTACGATCCCACAACTTACAGGGGAACGGGGGAAAGCAGTTCTTC
clone_size: many
v_call: TRBV19
d_call: .
cdr3_length: 21
j_call: TRBJ2-1

cdr3_aa: CSARVGGGDADTQYF
cdr3_nt: TGCAGTGCTAGAGTGGGCGGGGGAGACGCAGATACGCAGTATTTT
clone_size: many
v_call: TRBV20-1
d_call: TRBD2
cdr3_length: 15
j_call: TRBJ2-3

cdr3_aa: CASSQDRGKGGYTF
cdr3_nt: TGTGCCAGCAGCCAAGACAGGGGGAAAGGGGGCTACACCTTC
clone_size: many
v_call: TRBV12-3/TRBV12-4
d_call: TRBD1
cdr3_length: 14
j_call: TRBJ1-2

cdr3_aa: CASSQEGGSSTGELFF
cdr3_nt: TGCGCCAGCAGCCAAGAAGGGGGTTCTTCCACCGGGGAGCTGTTTTTT
clone_size: many
v_call: TRBV4-3
d_call: .
cdr3_length: 16
j_call: TRBJ2-2

cdr3_aa: CASSSMMDTEAFF
cdr3_nt: TGCGCCAGCAGCTCGATGATGGACACTGAAGCTTTCTTT
clone_size: .
v_call: TRBV5-1
d_call: .
cdr3_length: 13
j_call: TRBJ1-1

cdr3_aa: CASSLMSDEQYF
cdr3_nt: TGCGCCAGCAGCCTAATGTCGGACGAGCAGTACTTC
clone_size: .
v_call: TRBV5-1
d_call: .
cdr3_length: 12
j_call: TRBJ2-7

cdr3_aa: CASSAGRVESYNEQFF
cdr3_nt: TGTGCCAGCAGCGCCGGGAGGGTCGAATCCTACAATGAGCAGTTCTTC
clone_size: many
v_call: TRBV7-2
d_call: TRBD2
cdr3_length: 16
j_call: TRBJ2-1

cdr3_aa: CATLDTNTGELFF
cdr3_nt: TGTGCCACCCTCGACACGAACACCGGGGAGCTGTTTTTT
clone_size: many
v_call: TRBV24-1
d_call: .
cdr3_length: 13
j_call: TRBJ2-2

cdr3_aa: CASSYGGASLNTEAFF
cdr3_nt: TGTGCCAGCAGTTACGGGGGGGCTTCCTTGAACACTGAAGCTTTCTTT
clone_size: few
v_call: TRBV6-6
d_call: .
cdr3_length: 16
j_call: TRBJ1-1

cdr3_aa: CASSQDPGALSQPQHF
cdr3_nt: TGTGCCAGCAGCCAAGATCCAGGGGCCCTGAGTCAGCCCCAGCATTTT
clone_size: .
v_call: TRBV4-2
d_call: .
cdr3_length: 16
j_call: TRBJ1-5

cdr3_aa: CAGKYRESNQPQHF
cdr3_nt: TGTGCCGGAAAATACAGGGAGAGCAATCAGCCCCAGCATTTT
clone_size: .
v_call: TRBV6-4
d_call: .
cdr3_length: 14
j_call: TRBJ1-5

cdr3_aa: CASSSPGVPTQYF
cdr3_nt: TGTGCCAGCAGCTCCCCCGGGGTACCGACCCAGTACTTC
clone_size: many
v_call: TRBV12-3/TRBV12-4
d_call: .
cdr3_length: 13
j_call: TRBJ2-5

cdr3_aa: CASSYDRENEQYF
cdr3_nt: TGCGCCAGCAGCTATGACAGGGAAAACGAGCAGTACTTC
clone_size: many
v_call: TRBV5-1
d_call: TRBD1
cdr3_length: 13
j_call: TRBJ2-7